The T cell receptor beta chain described here comes from a study of early T cells in non-severe SARS-CoV-2 infection. Across the whole study: Investigators sequenced bulk RNA drawn from unsorted whole blood, and chains remained unpaired. Study-wide points: VDJdb matching favored anti-spike CD8 responses, missing private and CD4 specificities.

Individual cDNA molecules were tagged with unique molecular identifiers. Each CDR3 protein is one row after TCRdb ran MiXCR on the 5' RACE reads. The sample has tens of thousands of distinct CDR3 sequences; less than 20% are singletons. The sample holds many counts of this clonotype. Its antigen is undetermined. This clonotype was obtained from an adult who was a healthcare worker with PCR-confirmed SARS-CoV-2 infection or an uninfected control (not recorded which). Sequenced here: whole blood, sampled at baseline.

The CDR3 nucleotides are TGCAGTGCTAGAGAGGGACAGGGGGACACCGGGGAGCTGTTTTTT. This sequence encodes CSAREGQGDTGELFF. The J gene is TRBJ2-2, the V gene TRBV20-1, with 11 bases identical to TRBD1. Unmatched junction bases numbered 0, after V lost 0 bases and J lost 3 bases. The CDR3 has 15 amino acids. CDR1 and CDR2 (germline): DFQATT, SNEGSKA (reference sequence).